This T cell receptor (beta chain) was captured in a study of T cells after posttransplantation cyclophosphamide (dated by TCRdb to 2015 to 2016). Background on the whole study: Using TRB sequencing, the study followed how the T cell repertoire reconstituted after myeloablative bone marrow transplantation in which posttransplantation cyclophosphamide served as GVHD prophylaxis. Public TRB sequences were checked against a database of over 3,000 sequences associated with responses to pathogens, tumor antigens, self-antigens and alloantigens. Antigen receptor sequencing covered samples from 35 PTCy-treated patients and 16 of their related bone marrow donors. Because TRA and TRB clonality were tightly correlated in roughly 10 samples, subsequent TCR analyses were focused on TRB only. TRB sequencing was performed on blood from all 35 or so PTCy patients with 1-year posttransplant specimens. Up to 3 additional blood samples from 2 to 5.2 years after transplant were also TRB-sequenced in 3 patients, as was pretransplant blood from several patients. The research as a whole found: Donor-recipient similarity was low at 1-2 months but increased during the first year, and donor CD8+ memory clones often dominated later blood repertoires. Across roughly 40 patients, recipient CMV seropositivity and CMV reactivation were highly associated with TRB clonality; PTCy diversity was similar to CNI/methotrexate controls. The TRB repertoires of T cells infiltrating skin or the GI tract showed only limited overlap with the TRB repertoires found in blood.

The CDR3, cysteine through phenylalanine, is 14 amino acids long. Kept here is only the CDR3 DNA, which spans 42 bases and is read in frame from base 1. The germline V gene sets CDR1 to SNHLY and CDR2 to FYNNEI. V loses 7 bases of germline sequence and J loses 4 bases, and the interval between the two ends is 14 bases. Genomic DNA was used for TRB sequencing, which was performed with the immunoSEQ assay at survey resolution or with the hsTCRB kit. Processing in the source paper ran as follows. The immunoSEQ software was used for initial read processing, and the LymphoSeq R package was used for repertoire analyses. Clonality was computed as 1 minus normalized Shannon entropy; Gini coefficient was also calculated for each TRB dataset. Phenotypes of unsorted samples were inferred by mapping TRB sequences from sorted subsets of the recipient or donor onto the same recipient's unsorted samples. TCRdb took this table from immuneACCESS and kept in-frame rearrangements with V and J called. Such tables lack part of the clones; where checked against another copy, unresolved V genes explain under half of the gap, and the rest is unexplained. V, J and clone size are those of that table, while D and trimming were read from the DNA. The sample includes some 21,000 clones, with roughly 98% observed a single time. Of the sample, less than 0.15% is held by the ten largest clones.

On the day of marrow donation, related bone marrow donors gave peripheral blood samples. To count as naive, T cells had to be viable CD3+CD4+ or CD3+CD8+ cells with a CCR7+CD45RA+CD45RO-CD95-CD27+CD28+ profile. Peripheral blood and bone marrow mononuclear cells were isolated by Ficoll-Hypaque density centrifugation and cryopreserved. FACS on a FACSAria II was used to sort CD4+ and CD8+ T cells, including the naive and memory subsets. With respect to this clone: Which antigen it targets is not known. Base qualities were left out, and no much larger clone turns up one base away.

This TCR was sampled from a man aged 35 to 55 in good health, CMV-negative, and a related stem cell transplant donor. The sequence is built from TRBV2 and TRBJ2-1; a weak D assignment points to TRBD1 (5 bases agree). The sample taken for sequencing was naive CD8+ T cells sorted from PBMCs. The sequenced DNA is TGTGCCAGCATCAGCCTAGGGGCATACAATGAGCAGTTCTTC. It is translated as CASISLGAYNEQFF.